The rows below give T cell receptor beta chains drawn from one sample of a study of blood T cell repertoires in COVID-19. This table comes from immunoSEQ multiplex PCR, and its TCRdb copy is limited to in-frame clones, with some not included. This sample has around 300,000 clones, with around 90% found just once. Sequencing was done on a sample of peripheral blood. The receptors stem from a middle-aged woman with acute or convalescent COVID-19. Each CDR3 is given with its conserved first and last residue. D genes are given only for firm matches. For some rows the clone size is stated as once, few or many, or as a class when expanded; others skip it.

V	D	J	size	length	DNA	CDR3
TRBV6-4	TRBD2	TRBJ2-1	NA	15	TGTGCCAGCAGTGCGTCGCGGGGGGCTTGCAATGAGCAGTTCTTC	CASSASRGACNEQFF
TRBV20-1	TRBD2	TRBJ2-3	NA	19	TGCAGTGCTAGTGAGCCAGTAGCGGGGGCCCTATCTAGCACAGATACGCAGTATTTT	CSASEPVAGALSSTDTQYF
TRBV10-3	NA	TRBJ1-5	NA	15	TGTGCCATCAGTGGGAACAGCAATAGCAATCAGCCCCAGCATTTT	CAISGNSNSNQPQHF
TRBV7-6	TRBD2	TRBJ2-1	NA	15	TGTGCCAGCAGCCGCGGGACTAGCGGGGGGGCTGAGCAGTTCTTC	CASSRGTSGGAEQFF
TRBV19	NA	TRBJ1-1	NA	13	TGTGCCAGCTGCGACAGAACGAACACTGAAGCTTTCTTT	CASCDRTNTEAFF
TRBV19	TRBD1	TRBJ1-1	NA	13	TGTGCCAGTAGTACAACACAGGGGGCGAAAGCTTTCTTT	CASSTTQGAKAFF
TRBV10-3	NA	TRBJ1-5	NA	15	TGTGCCATCAATATACGTGCGTCTCGCAATCAGCCCCAGCATTTT	CAINIRASRNQPQHF
TRBV5-1	TRBD1	TRBJ1-2	NA	15	TGCGCCAGCAGCCCGGGAACCGGGACAGGCCAAGGCTACACCTTC	CASSPGTGTGQGYTF
TRBV27	TRBD1	TRBJ1-1	NA	14	TGTGCCAGCAGTGTGACAGGGGGGGCTACTGAAGCTTTCTTT	CASSVTGGATEAFF
TRBV6-5	NA	TRBJ1-6	NA	12	TGTGCCAGCAGCCAGGGTCATTCACCCCTCCACTTT	CASSQGHSPLHF
TRBV9	NA	TRBJ2-1	NA	16	TGTGCCAGCAGCGTAGCGGGCGGGGGCCGCTACAATGAGCAGTTCTTC	CASSVAGGGRYNEQFF
TRBV10-1	TRBD1	TRBJ2-3	NA	15	TGCGCCAGCAGCGCCGGGACAGGCAGCACAGATACGCAGTATTTT	CASSAGTGSTDTQYF
TRBV19	NA	TRBJ1-2	NA	14	TGTGCCAGTAGTATAGTCTCCCCTCAACACGGCTACACCTTC	CASSIVSPQHGYTF
TRBV7-2	TRBD1	TRBJ1-4	NA	14	TGTGCCAGCAGCCGGACAGGGGTTGGAGAAAAACTGTTTTTT	CASSRTGVGEKLFF
TRBV5-1	NA	TRBJ1-1	once	17	TGCGCCAGCAGCCCCGGGGGATGGTTGGGGGGAAACACTGAAGCTTTCTTT	CASSPGGWLGGNTEAFF
TRBV2	TRBD2	TRBJ2-3	NA	15	TGTGCCAGCAGTGTAGAGCGGGGGGGGAGGGATACGCAGTATTTT	CASSVERGGRDTQYF
TRBV2	TRBD1	TRBJ1-1	once	15	TGTGCCAGCAGAGTACAGACAGGGGGTCACACTGAAGCTTTCTTT	CASRVQTGGHTEAFF
TRBV27	NA	TRBJ1-5	NA	15	TGTGCCAGCAGCACCACCCAGGCGGGCGATCAGCCCCAGCATTTT	CASSTTQAGDQPQHF
TRBV6-2/TRBV6-3	NA	TRBJ1-1	once	14	TGTGCCAGCAGTTACTCTCACTTTGGCACTGAAGCTTTCTTT	CASSYSHFGTEAFF
TRBV7-8	NA	TRBJ1-2	NA	15	TGTGCCAGCAGCTTAGGGGACAATACTAACTATGGCTACACCTTC	CASSLGDNTNYGYTF
TRBV5-1	NA	TRBJ2-2	NA	15	TGCGCCAGCAGCCCAGGACATCCCAACACCGGGGAGCTGTTTTTT	CASSPGHPNTGELFF